This T cell receptor beta chain appears in the sequencing data of a study of shared clonotypes between healthy human individuals. Germline assignment: CDR1 SEHNR and CDR2 FQNEAQ (reference sequence). V was clipped by 5 bases and J by 1 base, with 18 bases between them. There are 16 residues in the CDR3. Nashville, Tennessee was home to all donors, who were Caucasian adults. General study points: The naive CD4 repertoires of a few donors were compared, and around 4.9% of clonotypes were shared.

Deep was the level used in running the assay. Assay: immunoSEQ multiplex PCR; the TCRdb copy retains only in-frame clones and omits some. The table shows approximately 98,000 clones, with 68% occurring only once. About this clone: Its antigen is as yet unknown.

Sequenced input: memory CD8+ T cells sorted from blood. The subset is: CD45RO+ cells pooled with CCR7-negative TemRA cells. The chain employs TRBV7-9 and TRBJ2-7; the D gene is possibly TRBD1 (8 bases). The clonotype was recovered from a woman under 40 in good health. This chain's CDR3 is CASSQSAGQESYEQYF. CDR3 nucleotide sequence: TGTGCCAGCAGCCAATCAGCGGGACAGGAGTCCTACGAGCAGTACTTC.